This T cell receptor (beta chain) was sequenced in a study of blood T cell repertoires in COVID-19. Study-level information: There were acute and convalescent COVID-19 samples, and they came from the United States, Italy and Spain. Sources were T cells, B-cell-depleted T cells, or PBMCs; the material itself was cDNA or gDNA.

J was trimmed by 3 bases and V by 1 base; bases with no gene match: 6. The germline V gene encodes CDR1 SGHRS and CDR2 YFSETQ. This CDR3 region has 15 residues. Original analysis: For nucleated cells, counts were estimated from reference gene primer amplification. Only in-frame clones appear in the TCRdb table, and some are missing; sequencing was by immunoSEQ multiplex PCR. For V, J and clone size, that table is used; D and trimming come from the DNA. The sample yields about 190,000 clones, 83% seen once. J is TRBJ2-7 and V is TRBV5-1, with 8 bases fitting TRBD2. The TCR sequence derives from a woman aged 40 to 55 with acute or convalescent COVID-19. Sample: peripheral blood. CDR3 residues: CASSLIREGRYEQYF. Written as DNA, the CDR3 is TGCGCCAGCAGCTTGATCCGGGAGGGCCGCTACGAGCAGTACTTC.